This T cell receptor beta chain was identified during a study of blood T cell repertoires in COVID-19. Study-level information: Specimens from acute and convalescent COVID-19 originated in the United States, Italy and Spain.

Sequencing used immunoSEQ multiplex PCR; TCRdb keeps in-frame clones, though not all of them. The table shows around 270,000 clones, with approximately 85% occurring only once. Patients from Seattle were sampled longitudinally, starting during active infection. Germline V gene data show CDR1 as MDHEN and CDR2 as SYDVKM. Trimming left V 6 bases short and J 6 bases short, with 9 bases between. The CDR3 is 12 amino acids. The receptor's source is a human donor with COVID-19, enrolled during active disease. The donor label of this sample is uncertain. Sample: peripheral blood. This chain joins TRBV28 and TRBJ1-5; D not certain. CDR3 DNA: TGTGCCAGCAGGCTCGGGTTTCAGCCCCAGCATTTT. It codes for CASRLGFQPQHF.